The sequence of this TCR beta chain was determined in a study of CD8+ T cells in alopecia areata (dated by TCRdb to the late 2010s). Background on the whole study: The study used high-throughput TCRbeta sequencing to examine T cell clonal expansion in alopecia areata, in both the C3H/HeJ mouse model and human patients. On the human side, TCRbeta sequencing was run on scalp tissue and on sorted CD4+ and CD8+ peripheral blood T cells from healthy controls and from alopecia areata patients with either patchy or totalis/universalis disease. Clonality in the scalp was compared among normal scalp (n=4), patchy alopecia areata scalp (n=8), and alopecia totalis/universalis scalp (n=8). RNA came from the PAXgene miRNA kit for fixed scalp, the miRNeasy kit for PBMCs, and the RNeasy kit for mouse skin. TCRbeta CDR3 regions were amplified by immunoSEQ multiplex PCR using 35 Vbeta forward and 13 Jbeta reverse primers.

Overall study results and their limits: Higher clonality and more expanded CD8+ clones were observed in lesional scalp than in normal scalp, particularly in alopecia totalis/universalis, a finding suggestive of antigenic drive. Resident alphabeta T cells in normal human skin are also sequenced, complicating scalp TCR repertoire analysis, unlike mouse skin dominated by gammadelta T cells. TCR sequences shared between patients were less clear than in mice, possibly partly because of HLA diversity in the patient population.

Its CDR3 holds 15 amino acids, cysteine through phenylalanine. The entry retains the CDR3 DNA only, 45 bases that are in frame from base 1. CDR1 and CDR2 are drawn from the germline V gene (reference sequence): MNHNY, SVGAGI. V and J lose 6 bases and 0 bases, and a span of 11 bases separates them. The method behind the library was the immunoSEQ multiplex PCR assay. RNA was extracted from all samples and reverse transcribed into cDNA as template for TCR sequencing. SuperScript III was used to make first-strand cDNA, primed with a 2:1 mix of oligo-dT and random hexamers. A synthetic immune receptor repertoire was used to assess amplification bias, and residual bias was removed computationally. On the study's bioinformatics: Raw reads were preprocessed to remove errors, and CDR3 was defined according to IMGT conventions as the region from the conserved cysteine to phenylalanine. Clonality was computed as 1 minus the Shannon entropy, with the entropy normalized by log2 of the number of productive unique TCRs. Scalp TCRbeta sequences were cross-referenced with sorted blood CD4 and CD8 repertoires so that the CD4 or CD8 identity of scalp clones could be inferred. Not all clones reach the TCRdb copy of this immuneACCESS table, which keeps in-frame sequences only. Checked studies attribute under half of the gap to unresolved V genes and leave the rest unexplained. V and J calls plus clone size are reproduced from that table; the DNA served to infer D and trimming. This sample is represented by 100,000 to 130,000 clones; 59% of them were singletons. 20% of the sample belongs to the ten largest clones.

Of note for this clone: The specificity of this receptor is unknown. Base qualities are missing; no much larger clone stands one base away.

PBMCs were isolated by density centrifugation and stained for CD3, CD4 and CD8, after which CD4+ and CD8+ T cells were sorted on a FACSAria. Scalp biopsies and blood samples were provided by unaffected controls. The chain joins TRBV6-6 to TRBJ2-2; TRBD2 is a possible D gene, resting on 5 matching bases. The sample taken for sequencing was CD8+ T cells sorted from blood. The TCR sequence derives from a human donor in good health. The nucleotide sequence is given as TGTGCCAGCAGCCTGGGGAGAACGAACACCGGGGAGCTGTTTTTT. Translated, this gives CASSLGRTNTGELFF.